This TCR beta chain was identified in a study of T-cell reconstitution after alpha-beta-depleted transplantation in children. Molecular barcoding with unique molecular identifiers was used for the TCRbeta library. TCRdb ran MiXCR on the PCR reads and lists one entry per CDR3 protein. Among roughly 420,000 distinct CDR3 sequences listed, 15% to 20% were seen once. V shed 3 bases, J shed 2 bases, and the junction held 10 bases outside the gene matches. The V gene's germline CDR1 is KGHSH and CDR2 LQKENI. CDR3 length: 17 amino acids. The sequencing here drew on PBMCs, mostly from graft donor cells, taken 360 days after TCRalphabeta/CD19-depleted stem cell transplant. The clonotype was recovered from a boy under two years old who had a stem cell transplant for Wiskott-Aldrich syndrome, so the T cells may come from the graft donor. The chain has TRBV18 and TRBJ2-7; 10 bases align to TRBD2. CDR3 coding DNA: TGTGCCAGCTCACCCGAACCCGGGACTAGCGTAACCTACGAGCAGTACTTC. It encodes CASSPEPGTSVTYEQYF.